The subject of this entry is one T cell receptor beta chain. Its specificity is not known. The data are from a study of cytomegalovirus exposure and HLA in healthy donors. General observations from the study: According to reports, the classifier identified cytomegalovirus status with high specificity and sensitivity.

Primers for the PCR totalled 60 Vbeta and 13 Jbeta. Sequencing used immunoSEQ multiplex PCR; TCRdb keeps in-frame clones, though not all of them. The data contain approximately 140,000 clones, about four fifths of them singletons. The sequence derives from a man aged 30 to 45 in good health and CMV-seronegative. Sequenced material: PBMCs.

CDR3 region: CASSLRGANTEAFF. The CDR3 DNA follows: TGTGCCAGCAGCCTCCGGGGGGCGAACACTGAAGCTTTCTTT. The chain recombines TRBV7-3 with TRBJ1-1, with D maybe TRBD1 (6 bases). V was cut by 5 bases and J by 1 base, with 11 bases left in between. The CDR3 contains 14 residues. Germline V gene data show CDR1 as SGHTA and CDR2 as FQGTGA.